This T cell receptor (beta chain) was sequenced during a study of siplizumab effects on memory and regulatory T cells. Profiled with immunoSEQ multiplex PCR; TCRdb holds only in-frame clones, not every one. This sample carries about 50,000 clones, about 90% of them seen once, and the ten largest clones take roughly 0.35%. V was pared by 3 bases and J by 0 bases, with 11 bases of the junction left unmatched. Germline values: CDR1 LNHDA, CDR2 SQIVND (reference sequence). The CDR3 consists of 18 residues. Points from the study as a whole: Memory cells seemed less diverse than naive T cells, which also seemed major contributors to the alloresponse. The suppressive capacity of proliferating Tregs from siplizumab cultures remained unconfirmed. The majority of clones, roughly 75-95% of proliferating CD4+ or CD8+ clones, lacked an assignable naive or memory phenotype.

Turning to this clone: Its target is not known.

The sequenced material came from naive CD8+ T cells sorted from blood. The chain joins TRBV19 to TRBJ1-5; the match to TRBD1 covers 7 bases. This sequence originates from a human donor in good health. The CDR3 reads CASSMGKTGFYSNQPQHF. The DNA for the CDR3 is TGTGCCAGTAGTATGGGAAAGACAGGGTTCTATAGCAATCAGCCCCAGCATTTT.